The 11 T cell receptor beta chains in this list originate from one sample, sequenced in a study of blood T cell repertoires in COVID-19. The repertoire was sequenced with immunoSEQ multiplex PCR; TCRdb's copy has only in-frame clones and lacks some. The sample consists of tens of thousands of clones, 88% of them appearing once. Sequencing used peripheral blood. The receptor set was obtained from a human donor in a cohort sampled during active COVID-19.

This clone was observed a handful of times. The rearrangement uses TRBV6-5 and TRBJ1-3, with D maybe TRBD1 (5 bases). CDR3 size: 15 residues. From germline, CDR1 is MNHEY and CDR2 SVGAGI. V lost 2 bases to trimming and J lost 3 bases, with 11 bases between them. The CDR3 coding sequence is TGTGCCAGCAGTTACCTCGGGGGAGGTGGAAACACCATATATTTT. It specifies CASSYLGGGGNTIYF.

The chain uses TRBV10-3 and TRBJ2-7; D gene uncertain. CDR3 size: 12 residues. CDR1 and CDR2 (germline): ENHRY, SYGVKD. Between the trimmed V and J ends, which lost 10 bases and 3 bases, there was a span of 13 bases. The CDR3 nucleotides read TGTGCCACCCGGCAGGTCAACTACGAGCAGTACTTC. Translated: CATRQVNYEQYF.

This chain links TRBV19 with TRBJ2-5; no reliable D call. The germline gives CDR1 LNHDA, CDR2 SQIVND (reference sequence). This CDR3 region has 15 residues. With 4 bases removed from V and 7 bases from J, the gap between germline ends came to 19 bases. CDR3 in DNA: TGTGCCAGTAGTACCGCCAGGATGGCGCTGGGGACCCAGTACTTC. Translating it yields CASSTARMALGTQYF.

The CDR3, as DNA: TGCGCCAGCAGCCCTGGACAGAGTTCGGATTATGGCTACACCTTC. Translating it yields CASSPGQSSDYGYTF. This chain uses TRBV5-1 with TRBJ1-2; D may be TRBD1 (6 bases). V lost 4 bases to trimming and J lost 5 bases, with 18 bases between them. This CDR3 is 15 amino acids long. From germline, CDR1 is SGHRS and CDR2 YFSETQ.

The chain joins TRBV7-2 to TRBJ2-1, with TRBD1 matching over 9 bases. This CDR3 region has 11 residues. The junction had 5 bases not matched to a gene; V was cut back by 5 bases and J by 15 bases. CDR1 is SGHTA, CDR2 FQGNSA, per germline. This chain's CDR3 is CASSRGDRVFF. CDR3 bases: TGTGCCAGCAGCCGGGGGGACAGGGTGTTCTTC.

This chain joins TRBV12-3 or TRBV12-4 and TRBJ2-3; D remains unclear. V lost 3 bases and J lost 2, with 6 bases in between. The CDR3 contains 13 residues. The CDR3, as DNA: TGTGCCAGCAGTTTCAGGAACACAGATACGCAGTATTTT. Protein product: CASSFRNTDTQYF.

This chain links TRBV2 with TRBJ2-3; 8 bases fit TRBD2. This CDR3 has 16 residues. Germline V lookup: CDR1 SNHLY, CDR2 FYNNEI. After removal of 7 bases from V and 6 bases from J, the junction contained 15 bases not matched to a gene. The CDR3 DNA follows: TGTGCCAGCACTACGACTCCCGGGGGGGCTGGTGATACGCAGTATTTT. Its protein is CASTTTPGGAGDTQYF.

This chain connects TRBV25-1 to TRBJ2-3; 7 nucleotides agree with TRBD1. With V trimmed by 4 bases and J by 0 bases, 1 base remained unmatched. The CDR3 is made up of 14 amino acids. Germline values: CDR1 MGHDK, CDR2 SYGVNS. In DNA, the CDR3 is TGTGCCAGCAGTGTGACAGGGAGCACAGATACGCAGTATTTT. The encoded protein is CASSVTGSTDTQYF. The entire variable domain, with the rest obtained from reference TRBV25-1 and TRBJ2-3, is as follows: EADIYQTPRYLVIGTGKKITLECSQTMGHDKMYWYQQDPGMELHLIHYSYGVNSTEKGDLSSESTVSRIRTEHFPLTLESARPSHTSQYLCASSVTGSTDTQYFGPGTRLTVL.

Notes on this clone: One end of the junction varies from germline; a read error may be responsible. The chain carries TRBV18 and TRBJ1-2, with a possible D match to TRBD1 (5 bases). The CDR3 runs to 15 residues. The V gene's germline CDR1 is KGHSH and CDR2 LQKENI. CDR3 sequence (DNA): TGTGCCAGCTCACCACCGAATAGGGGTAACGATGGCTACACCTTC. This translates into CASSPPNRGNDGYTF.

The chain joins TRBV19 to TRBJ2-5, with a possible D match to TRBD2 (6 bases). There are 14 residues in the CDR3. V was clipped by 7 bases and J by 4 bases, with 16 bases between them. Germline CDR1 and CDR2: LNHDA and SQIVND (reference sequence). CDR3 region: CASKERTIGETQYF. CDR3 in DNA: TGTGCCAGTAAGGAACGGACTATTGGAGAGACCCAGTACTTC.

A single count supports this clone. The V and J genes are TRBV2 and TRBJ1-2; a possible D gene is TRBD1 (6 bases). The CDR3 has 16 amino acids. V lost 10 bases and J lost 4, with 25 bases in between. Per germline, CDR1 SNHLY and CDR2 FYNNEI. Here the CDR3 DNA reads TGTGCCACCCCGACCCGAGTGACAGGCTTTATCTATGGCTACACCTTC. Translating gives CATPTRVTGFIYGYTF.